Each of the 22 T cell receptor beta chains below was sequenced from the same sample in a study of neurological immune-mediated disorders. TCRdb used MiXCR to reprocess the 5' RACE reads, holding one entry per CDR3 protein. The repertoire includes fewer than 40,000 distinct CDR3 sequences, approximately 4.4% of them detected once, and 23% sits in the top ten. Specimen: PBMCs. The receptor source for this set is a man younger than 35 in good health.

In this sample, this clonotype turned up many times. The V call is TRBV5-1, the J call TRBJ2-5; tentative D call: TRBD2 (6 bases). Germline V lookup: CDR1 SGHRS, CDR2 YFSETQ. The V gene lost 4 bases and the J gene lost 5 bases, with 18 bases spanning the gap. The CDR3 runs 15 residues. In DNA, the CDR3 is TGCGCCAGCAGCCGAGACCCGGAGGGGATGGAGACCCAGTACTTC. This translates into CASSRDPEGMETQYF.

This clonotype has ten or more counts. The chain has TRBV5-5 and TRBJ1-4; D possibly corresponds to TRBD1 (5 bases). Trimming took 4 bases from V and 4 from J, leaving 14 bases between them. Germline CDR1 SGHKS, CDR2 YYEKEE (reference sequence). The CDR3 spans 15 residues. The CDR3, as DNA: TGTGCCAGCAGCGGGACCTCCGGAATTAATGAAAAACTGTTTTTT. Its translation is CASSGTSGINEKLFF.

This clonotype appeared many times. The V call is TRBV7-2, the J call TRBJ1-2, with TRBD1 matching over 10 bases. The length of the CDR3 is 16 residues. Losses at the gene ends were 0 bases for V and 3 bases for J; bases not matched to a gene: 4. Germline CDR1 SGHTA, CDR2 FQGNSA. The CDR3: CASSLATTGGDYGYTF. Written as DNA, the CDR3 is TGTGCCAGCAGCTTAGCGACGACAGGGGGCGACTATGGCTACACCTTC.

This clonotype occurred many times. The chain carries TRBV20-1 and TRBJ1-6, with D hard to call. Trimming pared 5 bases from V and 7 bases from J, leaving 15 bases between. The CDR3 loop spans 14 amino acids. Germline loops: CDR1 DFQATT, CDR2 SNEGSKA (reference sequence). The CDR3 sequence is CSAPPVLGNSPLHF. In nucleotides, the CDR3 is TGCAGTGCTCCGCCCGTCCTGGGAAATTCACCCCTCCACTTT.

This clonotype appeared many times. V gene TRBV7-2 combines with J gene TRBJ1-3, with 11 bases fitting TRBD1. J was trimmed by 8 bases and V by 3 bases; bases with no gene match: 6. Looked up from germline, CDR1 is SGHTA and CDR2 is FQGNSA. There are 15 residues in the CDR3. CDR3 DNA sequence: TGTGCCAGCAGCTTTGACGGGACAGGGGGTTACACCATATATTTT. This sequence encodes CASSFDGTGGYTIYF.

This clonotype was counted ten times or more. The chain combines TRBV4-3 with TRBJ1-5; perhaps TRBD1 as D (5 bases). Between the trimmed V and J ends, which lost 1 base and 4 bases, there was a span of 20 bases. Per germline, CDR1 LGHNA and CDR2 YSLEER. This CDR3 contains 18 residues. Here the CDR3 DNA reads TGCGCCAGCAGCCAAGTGCCCCTCGTCAGGGAAGGGAATCAGCCCCAGCATTTT. This encodes CASSQVPLVREGNQPQHF.

Many counts were recorded for this clonotype. A read error may produce the germline difference seen at one junction end. The chain employs TRBV6-5 and TRBJ1-1; unclear D gene. CDR3 length equals 13 residues. Per germline, CDR1 MNHEY and CDR2 SVGAGI. The CDR3 loop reads CASSFRSNSEAFF. The CDR3 nucleotides are TGTGCCAGCAGTTTTCGCTCCAACAGTGAAGCTTTCTTT.

This clonotype was seen at least ten times. This chain uses TRBV20-1 with TRBJ2-7; no clear D. The V end was cut by 2 bases, the J end by 0 bases, with 23 bases between. The CDR3 totals 18 residues. Germline loops: CDR1 DFQATT, CDR2 SNEGSKA (reference sequence). CDR3 loop: CSARPRRRAKSLSYEQYF. CDR3 sequence (DNA): TGCAGTGCTAGACCTCGACGACGGGCCAAAAGCCTCTCCTACGAGCAGTACTTC.

In its sample, this clonotype was seen a few times. J is TRBJ1-1 and V is TRBV7-6, with TRBD1 as a possible D gene (5 bases). This CDR3 has 16 amino acids. The V gene lost 0 bases and the J gene lost 4 bases, with 15 bases spanning the gap. Germline values: CDR1 SGHVS, CDR2 FNYEAQ. The CDR3 here is CASSLAGAGRGTEAFF. In DNA form, the CDR3 reads TGTGCCAGCAGCTTAGCTGGGGCAGGGAGGGGCACTGAAGCTTTCTTT. The full variable domain, in which reference TRBV7-6 and TRBJ1-1 provide the parts outside the CDR3, is GAGVSQSPRYKVTKRGQDVALRCDPISGHVSLYWYRQALGQGPEFLTYFNYEAQQDKSGLPNDRFSAERPEGSISTLTIQRTEQRDSAMYRCASSLAGAGRGTEAFFGQGTRLTVV.

This clonotype was picked up many times. This sequence joins TRBV5-1 and TRBJ2-2; no clear D. The CDR3 has 13 amino acids. Trimming shortened V by 0 bases and J by 8 bases, and 8 bases separated the two germline ends. Germline CDR1 and CDR2: SGHRS and YFSETQ. Here the CDR3 reads CASSLALNGELFF. The CDR3 DNA follows: TGCGCCAGCAGCTTGGCTCTCAATGGGGAGCTGTTTTTT. The full variable domain, with the rest looked up from reference TRBV5-1 and TRBJ2-2, is KAGVTQTPRYLIKTRGQQVTLSCSPISGHRSVSWYQQTPGQGLQFLFEYFSETQRNKGNFPGRFSGRQFSNSRSEMNVSTLELGDSALYLCASSLALNGELFFGEGSRLTVL.

This clonotype showed up many times. V gene TRBV5-5 combines with J gene TRBJ1-5; TRBD1 is a possible D gene (5 bases). V lost 6 bases, J lost 6 bases, and 19 bases lay in between. Germline values: CDR1 SGHKS, CDR2 YYEKEE (reference sequence). The CDR3 runs to 15 residues. CDR3 DNA: TGTGCCAGCACTCCGGTGGGGGGAGTTGGTCAGCCCCAGCATTTT. Translated, it gives CASTPVGGVGQPQHF.

This clonotype showed up many times. The chain is built from TRBV7-3 and TRBJ1-2, with a tentative D call TRBD1 (5 bases). Germline V gene lookup returns CDR1 SGHTA and CDR2 FQGTGA. The CDR3 runs to 13 residues. Trimming left V 5 bases short and J 3 bases short, with 10 bases between. The CDR3 DNA is TGTGCCAGCAGCCCAGGGTTTGACTATGGCTACACCTTC. Amino acids: CASSPGFDYGYTF.

This clonotype was picked up many times. The chain uses TRBV6-6 and TRBJ2-3; either TRBD1 or TRBD2 may fit D (6 bases each). Trimming shortened V by 4 bases and J by 0 bases, and 17 bases separated the two germline ends. The CDR3 consists of 17 residues. The germline CDR1 and CDR2 sequences are MNHNY and SVGAGI (reference sequence). CDR3 sequence (DNA): TGTGCCAGCAGTTCGGCCGTTGGGGGGCCTAGCACAGATACGCAGTATTTT. Translating gives CASSSAVGGPSTDTQYF.

This clonotype was seen ten or more times. This chain links TRBV20-1 with TRBJ2-7; D might be TRBD1 (5 bases). V shed 0 bases and J shed 3 bases, with 15 bases lying between them. CDR1 DFQATT and CDR2 SNEGSKA come from the germline V gene (reference sequence). The CDR3 totals 15 residues. The CDR3 sequence: CSARERLSDSYEQYF. The CDR3 DNA reads as TGCAGTGCTAGAGAGCGTTTGAGCGACAGCTACGAGCAGTACTTC.

This clonotype was counted at least ten times. CDR3 coding DNA: TGTGCCAGCTCACCACCAGGTCCGAACGAGCAGTACTTC. Protein sequence: CASSPPGPNEQYF. The chain links TRBV18 to TRBJ2-7; unclear D gene. The CDR3 totals 13 residues. Germline-derived CDR1 and CDR2 are KGHSH and LQKENI. V dropped 0 bases and J dropped 5 bases, with 8 bases sitting between them.

This clonotype was seen many times. This chain joins TRBV30 and TRBJ1-1; tentative D call: TRBD1 (5 bases). The V end lost 0 bases, the J end lost 0 bases, and 11 bases lay between the germline ends. The CDR3 length is 15 residues. Per germline, CDR1 GTSNPN and CDR2 SVGIG (reference sequence). Here the CDR3 DNA reads TGTGCCTGGAGTGTACGGGGCAGCATGAACACTGAAGCTTTCTTT. Amino acids: CAWSVRGSMNTEAFF.

Ten or more counts support this clonotype. The chain employs TRBV20-1 and TRBJ2-3, with TRBD1 identical over 11 bases. This CDR3 is 16 amino acids long. Germline lookup yields CDR1 DFQATT and CDR2 SNEGSKA (reference sequence). V trimming: 0 bases; J trimming: 5 bases; junction bases outside the gene matches: 7. Here the CDR3 reads CSARDSGQGALDTQYF. The CDR3 DNA reads TGCAGTGCTAGAGACTCCGGACAGGGGGCGTTAGATACGCAGTATTTT.

This clonotype came up many times. The chain has TRBV2 and TRBJ1-4; 7 bases are shared with TRBD1. This CDR3 region has 16 residues. The ends lost 6 bases at V and 10 bases at J; junction bases unmatched: 17. The germline CDR1 and CDR2 sequences are SNHLY and FYNNEI. CDR3 nucleotides: TGTGCCAGCAGCGGTGATGGACAGGCGGATTTGGGAAAACTGTTTTTT. As protein: CASSGDGQADLGKLFF.

This clonotype was observed many times. This chain joins TRBV4-3 and TRBJ2-3; the D gene is possibly TRBD2 (6 bases). Germline V gene data show CDR1 as LGHNA and CDR2 as YSLEER. V dropped 0 bases and J dropped 1 base, with 8 bases sitting between them. CDR3 length: 15 residues. CDR3 nucleotide sequence: TGCGCCAGCAGCCAAGATTGGAGGGGCACAGATACGCAGTATTTT. Translated, it gives CASSQDWRGTDTQYF.

This clonotype was counted many times. V and J are TRBV7-8 and TRBJ1-5, with 7 positions matching TRBD1. The CDR3 has 13 amino acids. Per germline, CDR1 SGHVS and CDR2 FQNEAQ. J lost 6 bases, V lost 5 bases, and 4 bases had no gene match. CDR3 loop: CASSPTGVQPQHF. The CDR3 DNA sequence: TGTGCCAGCAGCCCAACAGGGGTTCAGCCCCAGCATTTT.

This clonotype was counted many times. The gene calls are TRBV12-3 or TRBV12-4 and TRBJ2-1; D unresolved. V lost 8 bases, J lost 4 bases, and 6 bases lay in between. This CDR3 is 11 amino acids long. The CDR3 DNA is TGTGCCAGCGGGCTTTACAATGAGCAGTTCTTC. It is translated as CASGLYNEQFF.

Many counts were recorded for this clonotype. The chain joins TRBV6-5 to TRBJ1-2; D perhaps matches TRBD1 (5 bases). In germline, CDR1 is MNHEY, CDR2 SVGAGI. The germline V and J ends were trimmed by 2 bases and 8 bases, with 9 bases remaining between them. The CDR3 sequence is 12 residues long. For the CDR3, the DNA is TGTGCCAGCAGTTACCTTGGGGCCGGCTACACCTTC. Translating gives CASSYLGAGYTF.